The rows below give T cell receptor beta chains drawn from one sample of a study of tumor-infiltrating lymphocytes in oesophageal squamous cell carcinoma. One entry per CDR3 protein, called by TCRdb with MiXCR from the PCR reads. The table has approximately 20,000 distinct CDR3 sequences, approximately 40% seen once. Sequenced sample: esophageal tumor tissue. Receptor source: a male donor with esophageal squamous cell carcinoma. Each CDR3 is given with its conserved first and last residue. Each record gives: V gene, clone size, J gene, D gene, CDR3 protein, CDR3 DNA. A D gene is named only where the DNA matches it firmly. Only part of the rows carry a size: once, few, many, or a class if the clone is expanded.

v_gene: TRBV7-2
abundance: NA
j_gene: TRBJ2-1
d_gene: NA
CDR3aa: CASSVDVQSYNEQFF
CDR3nt: TGTGCCAGCAGCGTGGATGTACAGTCCTACAATGAGCAGTTCTTC

v_gene: TRBV18
abundance: many
j_gene: TRBJ2-7
d_gene: NA
CDR3aa: CASSPLWTAAYEQYF
CDR3nt: TGTGCCAGCTCACCATTGTGGACAGCAGCCTACGAGCAGTACTTC

v_gene: TRBV24-1
abundance: many
j_gene: TRBJ2-1
d_gene: TRBD2
CDR3aa: CATSEGGGGYNEQFF
CDR3nt: TGTGCCACCAGCGAAGGTGGCGGGGGGTACAATGAGCAGTTCTTC

v_gene: TRBV6-6
abundance: NA
j_gene: TRBJ2-7
d_gene: NA
CDR3aa: CASSYGAGRPYEQYF
CDR3nt: TGTGCCAGCAGTTACGGAGCGGGCCGTCCCTACGAGCAGTACTTC

v_gene: TRBV12-3/TRBV12-4
abundance: NA
j_gene: TRBJ2-2
d_gene: TRBD1
CDR3aa: CASSPSRQGFIGELFF
CDR3nt: TGTGCCAGCAGTCCCAGTCGACAGGGGTTTATCGGGGAGCTGTTTTTT

v_gene: TRBV28
abundance: many
j_gene: TRBJ1-2
d_gene: NA
CDR3aa: CASSPRGSNYGYTF
CDR3nt: TGTGCCAGCAGTCCCCGGGGCTCTAACTATGGCTACACCTTC

v_gene: TRBV10-2
abundance: NA
j_gene: TRBJ2-5
d_gene: NA
CDR3aa: CASSLATGQETQYF
CDR3nt: TGCGCCAGCAGCCTAGCGACCGGCCAAGAGACCCAGTACTTC

v_gene: TRBV5-1
abundance: NA
j_gene: TRBJ1-2
d_gene: TRBD1
CDR3aa: CASSRTGGDSGYTF
CDR3nt: TGCGCCAGCAGCCGGACAGGGGGAGATAGTGGCTACACCTTC

v_gene: TRBV7-2
abundance: NA
j_gene: TRBJ2-1
d_gene: NA
CDR3aa: CASSLAGGASYNEQFF
CDR3nt: TGTGCCAGCAGCTTAGCTGGAGGGGCCTCCTACAATGAGCAGTTCTTC

v_gene: TRBV27
abundance: many
j_gene: TRBJ1-2
d_gene: NA
CDR3aa: CASSTTSGEHYGYTF
CDR3nt: TGTGCCAGCAGTACCACCTCGGGTGAGCACTATGGCTACACCTTC

v_gene: TRBV7-6
abundance: NA
j_gene: TRBJ2-7
d_gene: TRBD1
CDR3aa: CASSLASGQGGWYYEQYF
CDR3nt: TGTGCCAGCAGCTTAGCCTCGGGACAGGGAGGTTGGTACTACGAGCAGTACTTC

v_gene: TRBV20-1
abundance: few
j_gene: TRBJ2-7
d_gene: NA
CDR3aa: CSASPGAYEQYF
CDR3nt: TGCAGTGCTAGCCCCGGGGCCTACGAGCAGTACTTC

v_gene: TRBV28
abundance: few
j_gene: TRBJ2-2
d_gene: NA
CDR3aa: CASTRRYTGELFF
CDR3nt: TGTGCCAGCACCCGGAGATACACCGGGGAGCTGTTTTTT

v_gene: TRBV7-8
abundance: NA
j_gene: TRBJ2-1
d_gene: NA
CDR3aa: CASSLASYNEQFF
CDR3nt: TGTGCCAGCAGCTTGGCCTCCTACAATGAGCAGTTCTTC

v_gene: TRBV25-1
abundance: NA
j_gene: TRBJ2-1
d_gene: NA
CDR3aa: CASSSDSSYEQFF
CDR3nt: TGTGCCAGCAGTAGTGACAGCTCCTACGAGCAGTTCTTC

v_gene: TRBV7-4
abundance: NA
j_gene: TRBJ1-1
d_gene: TRBD1
CDR3aa: CASSDPGQDPKAFF
CDR3nt: TGTGCCAGCAGCGATCCGGGACAGGATCCTAAAGCTTTCTTT

v_gene: TRBV7-2
abundance: few
j_gene: TRBJ2-1
d_gene: NA
CDR3aa: CASSSGSYNEQFF
CDR3nt: TGTGCCAGCAGCTCAGGCTCCTACAATGAGCAGTTCTTC

v_gene: TRBV5-6
abundance: many
j_gene: TRBJ2-5
d_gene: NA
CDR3aa: CASSPVAANEQYF
CDR3nt: TGTGCCAGCAGCCCGGTAGCGGCCAATGAGCAGTACTTC

v_gene: TRBV4-1
abundance: NA
j_gene: TRBJ2-5
d_gene: TRBD1
CDR3aa: CASSQKSFGTGEETQYF
CDR3nt: TGCGCCAGCAGCCAAAAGAGTTTCGGGACAGGGGAGGAGACCCAGTACTTC

v_gene: TRBV7-2
abundance: NA
j_gene: TRBJ2-1
d_gene: NA
CDR3aa: CASSSMLTAYNEQFF
CDR3nt: TGTGCCAGCAGCTCGATGCTTACAGCCTACAATGAGCAGTTCTTC

v_gene: TRBV5-3
abundance: NA
j_gene: TRBJ2-3
d_gene: NA
CDR3aa: CASSWEGGGSDTQYF
CDR3nt: TGTGCCAGCAGCTGGGAGGGGGGGGGTTCAGATACGCAGTATTTT

v_gene: TRBV14
abundance: many
j_gene: TRBJ2-1
d_gene: TRBD2
CDR3aa: CASSPFSLAGGPRSYNEQFF
CDR3nt: TGTGCCAGCAGCCCCTTCTCACTAGCGGGAGGGCCCCGATCCTACAATGAGCAGTTCTTC

v_gene: TRBV7-3
abundance: few
j_gene: TRBJ2-1
d_gene: NA
CDR3aa: CASSPSVVSSYNEQFF
CDR3nt: TGTGCCAGCAGCCCATCGGTTGTGAGCTCCTACAATGAGCAGTTCTTC

v_gene: TRBV7-3
abundance: NA
j_gene: TRBJ2-5
d_gene: NA
CDR3aa: CASSLTGLETQYF
CDR3nt: TGTGCCAGCAGCTTAACGGGTTTGGAGACCCAGTACTTC

v_gene: TRBV7-2
abundance: NA
j_gene: TRBJ2-3
d_gene: NA
CDR3aa: CASSNGLSDTQYF
CDR3nt: TGTGCCAGCAGCAACGGCCTATCAGATACGCAGTATTTT

v_gene: TRBV14
abundance: many
j_gene: TRBJ2-3
d_gene: NA
CDR3aa: CASSLQGHTQYF
CDR3nt: TGTGCCAGCAGCCTGCAGGGACATACGCAGTATTTT

v_gene: TRBV2
abundance: few
j_gene: TRBJ2-5
d_gene: TRBD2
CDR3aa: CASRGDGGGQETQYF
CDR3nt: TGTGCCAGCCGGGGGGACGGCGGGGGCCAAGAGACCCAGTACTTC

v_gene: TRBV5-6
abundance: many
j_gene: TRBJ1-2
d_gene: TRBD1
CDR3aa: CASSSLGQGGYGYTF
CDR3nt: TGTGCCAGCAGCTCGCTAGGACAGGGGGGCTATGGCTACACCTTC

v_gene: TRBV6-1
abundance: many
j_gene: TRBJ1-1
d_gene: NA
CDR3aa: CASKRSRAGVAFF
CDR3nt: TGTGCCAGCAAAAGGAGCAGGGCGGGGGTAGCTTTCTTT

v_gene: TRBV5-1
abundance: many
j_gene: TRBJ2-5
d_gene: TRBD2
CDR3aa: CASSRTSGGLQETQYF
CDR3nt: TGCGCCAGCAGCAGGACTAGCGGGGGCCTTCAAGAGACCCAGTACTTC

v_gene: TRBV7-6
abundance: NA
j_gene: TRBJ1-4
d_gene: TRBD1
CDR3aa: CASSEDRPQVEKLFF
CDR3nt: TGTGCCAGCAGCGAGGACAGGCCTCAGGTTGAAAAACTGTTTTTT

v_gene: TRBV12-3/TRBV12-4
abundance: medium-sized
j_gene: TRBJ1-2
d_gene: NA
CDR3aa: CASSLAGIYGYTF
CDR3nt: TGTGCCAGCAGTTTAGCAGGGATCTATGGCTACACCTTC

v_gene: TRBV28
abundance: many
j_gene: TRBJ2-3
d_gene: NA
CDR3aa: CASTPGRTDTQYF
CDR3nt: TGTGCCAGCACCCCGGGGCGAACAGATACGCAGTATTTT

v_gene: TRBV7-9
abundance: medium-sized
j_gene: TRBJ1-1
d_gene: NA
CDR3aa: CASMYGANTEAFF
CDR3nt: TGTGCCAGCATGTACGGCGCCAACACTGAAGCTTTCTTT

v_gene: TRBV24-1
abundance: NA
j_gene: TRBJ2-5
d_gene: TRBD2
CDR3aa: CATSGSGDRQETQYF
CDR3nt: TGTGCCACCAGTGGCAGCGGGGACCGCCAAGAGACCCAGTACTTC

v_gene: TRBV7-3
abundance: NA
j_gene: TRBJ2-5
d_gene: TRBD2
CDR3aa: CASSSRAGGTQQRNEQYF
CDR3nt: TGTGCCAGCAGCTCGAGAGCGGGAGGTACCCAACAACGAAATGAGCAGTACTTC

v_gene: TRBV27
abundance: many
j_gene: TRBJ1-6
d_gene: NA
CDR3aa: CASSLVGSLENSPLHF
CDR3nt: TGTGCCAGCAGTTTAGTTGGGAGCTTGGAGAATTCACCCCTCCACTTT

v_gene: TRBV7-8
abundance: NA
j_gene: TRBJ2-1
d_gene: NA
CDR3aa: CASSYLAQHGSYNEQFF
CDR3nt: TGTGCCAGCAGCTATCTGGCCCAACATGGTTCCTACAATGAGCAGTTCTTC

v_gene: TRBV7-2
abundance: NA
j_gene: TRBJ2-1
d_gene: NA
CDR3aa: CASSLEGSYNEQFF
CDR3nt: TGTGCCAGCAGCTTAGAGGGCAGCTACAATGAGCAGTTCTTC

v_gene: TRBV7-3
abundance: many
j_gene: TRBJ2-7
d_gene: NA
CDR3aa: CASSYTGTHYNEQYF
CDR3nt: TGTGCCAGCAGTTATACCGGGACCCACTACAATGAGCAGTACTTC

v_gene: TRBV6-1
abundance: many
j_gene: TRBJ1-4
d_gene: NA
CDR3aa: CASRQTGTNEKLFF
CDR3nt: TGTGCCAGCAGGCAAACAGGGACTAATGAAAAACTGTTTTTT

v_gene: TRBV7-6
abundance: NA
j_gene: TRBJ2-1
d_gene: TRBD2
CDR3aa: CASSLVRGSGSLAYNEQFF
CDR3nt: TGTGCCAGCAGCTTGGTGAGGGGTAGCGGGAGTCTAGCCTACAATGAGCAGTTCTTC

v_gene: TRBV7-8
abundance: NA
j_gene: TRBJ2-4
d_gene: NA
CDR3aa: CASSLVGQVNNEQF
CDR3nt: TGTGCCAGCAGCTTAGTCGGGCAGGTCAACAATGAGCAGTTC

v_gene: TRBV7-6
abundance: NA
j_gene: TRBJ2-5
d_gene: NA
CDR3aa: CASSVTQRGETQYF
CDR3nt: TGTGCTAGCAGCGTCACTCAACGGGGGGAGACCCAGTACTTC

v_gene: TRBV10-2
abundance: NA
j_gene: TRBJ2-6
d_gene: TRBD1
CDR3aa: CASGTGVGANVLTF
CDR3nt: TGCGCCAGCGGTACAGGGGTTGGGGCCAACGTCCTGACTTTC

v_gene: TRBV30
abundance: NA
j_gene: TRBJ2-2
d_gene: NA
CDR3aa: CAWSTGIGELFF
CDR3nt: TGTGCCTGGTCTACAGGGATCGGGGAGCTGTTTTTT

v_gene: TRBV4-1
abundance: many
j_gene: TRBJ2-5
d_gene: NA
CDR3aa: CASSQVPGTQETQYF
CDR3nt: TGCGCCAGCAGCCAAGTTCCCGGGACTCAAGAGACCCAGTACTTC

v_gene: TRBV28
abundance: once
j_gene: TRBJ2-3
d_gene: NA
CDR3aa: CASSWTVEGTDTQYF
CDR3nt: TGTGCCAGCAGTTGGACGGTGGAAGGCACAGATACGCAGTATTTT

v_gene: TRBV7-9
abundance: many
j_gene: TRBJ2-2
d_gene: TRBD1
CDR3aa: CARTGTANTGELFF
CDR3nt: TGTGCCAGGACTGGGACAGCGAACACCGGGGAGCTGTTTTTT

v_gene: TRBV3-1
abundance: NA
j_gene: TRBJ2-5
d_gene: NA
CDR3aa: CASSPGTFASRETQYF
CDR3nt: TGTGCCAGCAGCCCCGGTACCTTCGCATCAAGGGAGACCCAGTACTTC

v_gene: TRBV7-8
abundance: many
j_gene: TRBJ1-2
d_gene: NA
CDR3aa: CASSSGQNYGYTF
CDR3nt: TGTGCCAGCAGCTCCGGACAGAACTATGGCTACACCTTC

v_gene: TRBV28
abundance: medium-sized
j_gene: TRBJ2-7
d_gene: TRBD1
CDR3aa: CASKHRDRVGEQYF
CDR3nt: TGTGCCAGCAAACACCGGGACAGGGTGGGGGAGCAGTACTTC

v_gene: TRBV5-1
abundance: NA
j_gene: TRBJ2-3
d_gene: TRBD2
CDR3aa: CASSKLAGGITDTQYF
CDR3nt: TGCGCCAGCAGCAAGCTAGCGGGAGGGATCACAGATACGCAGTATTTT

v_gene: TRBV6-1
abundance: medium-sized
j_gene: TRBJ1-2
d_gene: NA
CDR3aa: CASSHPPKGSYGYTF
CDR3nt: TGTGCCAGCAGTCATCCACCCAAGGGTTCCTATGGCTACACCTTC

v_gene: TRBV12-3/TRBV12-4
abundance: NA
j_gene: TRBJ2-5
d_gene: NA
CDR3aa: CASSLEGSVETQYF
CDR3nt: TGTGCCAGCAGTTTGGAGGGTTCTGTGGAGACCCAGTACTTC